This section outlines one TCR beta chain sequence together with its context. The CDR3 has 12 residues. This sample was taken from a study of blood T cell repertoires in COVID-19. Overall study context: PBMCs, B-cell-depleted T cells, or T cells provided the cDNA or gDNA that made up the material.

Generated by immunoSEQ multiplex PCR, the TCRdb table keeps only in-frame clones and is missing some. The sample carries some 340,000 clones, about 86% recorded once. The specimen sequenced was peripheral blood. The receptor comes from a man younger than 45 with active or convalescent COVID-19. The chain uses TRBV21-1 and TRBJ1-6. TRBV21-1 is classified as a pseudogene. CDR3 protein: CASSKALESLHF. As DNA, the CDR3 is TGTGCCAGCAGCAAAGCCCTTGAGTCCCTCCACTTT.